The 30 T cell receptor beta chains below all came from one sample that was sequenced in a study of blood T cells in healthy people across ages (dated by TCRdb to between 2015 and 2016). Library generation was performed with 5' RACE. The listed sequencing device is Illumina HiSeq 2500. A second PCR of about 6 to 12 cycles was run with a J-beta primer mix and a sample-barcoded 5' primer. TCRdb redid the processing of the public reads, applying fastp at Q25 and MiXCR, and retained in-frame beta chains. Each entry merges the rows of one CDR3 protein and shows their most common DNA and genes. The sample records roughly 640,000 distinct CDR3 sequences, roughly 30% of which are singletons. Jointly, the top ten make up 15% to 17% of the sample. Sequenced sample: blood. Every receptor here comes from a woman over 75 in good health.

This clonotype was observed a few times. This clone may be a read error of a much larger clone one base away. The chain combines TRBV4-2 with TRBJ2-5, with TRBD2 identical over 13 bases. V was pared by 4 bases and J by 4 bases, with 3 bases of the junction left unmatched. Germline CDR1 is LGHNA and CDR2 is YNFKEQ. The CDR3 is 15 residues long. The CDR3 DNA reads as TGTGCCAGCAGCCCTAGGACTAGCGGGGGAGAGACCCAGTACTTC. As protein: CASSPRTSGGETQYF.

This clonotype came up many times. This chain links TRBV4-3 with TRBJ1-2; tentative D call: TRBD1 (5 bases). Trimming cost V 0 bases and J 6 bases, with 11 bases left between them. Germline V gives CDR1 LGHNA, CDR2 YSLEER. This CDR3 contains 14 residues. The CDR3 here is CASSQDPRADGYTF. CDR3 DNA: TGCGCCAGCAGCCAAGACCCCAGGGCTGATGGCTACACCTTC.

There are many counts of this clonotype. The chain employs TRBV12-3 or TRBV12-4 and TRBJ2-7; D is possibly TRBD2 (5 bases). Trimming cost V 5 bases and J 1 base, with 12 bases left between them. The CDR3 totals 14 residues. CDR3 coding DNA: TGTGCCAGCAGTCCCAGTGAGGGATCCTACGAGCAGTACTTC. Residues: CASSPSEGSYEQYF.

This clonotype was seen repeatedly, ten times or more. The chain employs TRBV5-1 and TRBJ2-5; D possibly corresponds to TRBD2 (5 bases). The V end lost 0 bases, the J end lost 4 bases, and 7 bases lay between the germline ends. CDR1 SGHRS and CDR2 YFSETQ come from the germline V gene. CDR3 length: 13 residues. CDR3 nucleotides: TGCGCCAGCAGCTTGGGAGCGGTAGAGACCCAGTACTTC. It specifies CASSLGAVETQYF.

This chain joins TRBV7-2 and TRBJ2-7, with 7 bases fitting TRBD1. With V trimmed by 6 bases and J by 2 bases, 7 bases remained unmatched. Germline loops: CDR1 SGHTA, CDR2 FQGNSA. This CDR3 has 14 amino acids. CDR3 sequence reads: CASRKGQATYEQYF. The CDR3 DNA reads TGTGCCAGCAGAAAAGGACAGGCTACCTACGAGCAGTACTTC. The full variable domain, in which reference TRBV7-2 and TRBJ2-7 provide the parts outside the CDR3, is GAGVSQSPSNKVTEKGKDVELRCDPISGHTALYWYRQSLGQGLEFLIYFQGNSAPDKSGLPSDRFSAERTGGSVSTLTIQRTQQEDSAVYLCASRKGQATYEQYFGPGTRLTVT.

As concerns this clonotype: A much larger clonotype is one base distant, so this may be a read error. The chain recombines TRBV5-1 with TRBJ2-5; D might be TRBD1 (6 bases). Trimming cost V 4 bases and J 11 bases, with 21 bases left between them. The CDR3 has 14 residues. CDR1 and CDR2 from the germline V gene are SGHRS and YFSETQ. DNA of the CDR3: TGCGCCAGCAGCGACACCACAGGGCCCAATGAGCAGTACTTC. It specifies CASSDTTGPNEQYF.

V usage is TRBV20-1 and J usage is TRBJ1-5; D perhaps matches TRBD1 (5 bases). The CDR3 has 15 residues. From germline, CDR1 is DFQATT and CDR2 SNEGSKA (reference sequence). Trimming left V 1 base short and J 6 bases short, with 16 bases between. The CDR3 loop reads CSARAGRGGTQPQHF. The CDR3 DNA reads as TGCAGTGCTAGAGCGGGGCGGGGGGGAACTCAGCCCCAGCATTTT.

This clonotype was picked up a small number of times. One junction end disagrees with the germline gene, perhaps due to a read error. J is TRBJ2-6 and V is TRBV27; TRBD1 or TRBD2 may be the D gene (5 bases each). Germline V gene data show CDR1 as MNHEY and CDR2 as SMNVEV (reference sequence). This CDR3 contains 19 residues. CDR3 bases: TGTGCCAGCAGTTTCCAAGGTCGGACGGGAACTTCTGGGGCCAACGTCCGGACTTTC. Protein sequence: CASSFQGRTGTSGANVRTF.

This sequence joins TRBV4-3 and TRBJ1-1, with 11 bases fitting TRBD1. The CDR3 is made up of 15 amino acids. V lost 0 bases, J lost 3 bases, and 0 bases stayed unmatched. From germline, CDR1 is LGHNA and CDR2 YSLEER. CDR3 loop: CASSQEGQGDTEAFF. Here the CDR3 DNA reads TGCGCCAGCAGCCAAGAGGGACAGGGGGACACTGAAGCTTTCTTT.

The chain joins TRBV29-1 to TRBJ2-7, with D possibly TRBD2 on 6 matching bases. The CDR3 is 15 residues long. The V end was cut by 7 bases, the J end by 4 bases, with 23 bases between. CDR1 and CDR2 from the germline V gene are SQVTM and ANQGSEA. The CDR3 nucleotides read TGCAGCGCCGCGGCCGGGACTTCCTCTTTTTACGAGCAGTACTTC. As protein: CSAAAGTSSFYEQYF.

This clonotype showed up just a few times. The chain couples TRBV6-6 to TRBJ2-1; 8 bases are shared with TRBD2. This CDR3 contains 15 residues. Per germline, CDR1 MNHNY and CDR2 SVGAGI (reference sequence). V shed 6 bases and J 8 bases; nucleotides not matched to a gene: 12. CDR3 protein: CASRGLSGNFHEQFF. The CDR3 region has the DNA TGTGCCAGCAGAGGACTTAGCGGGAATTTCCATGAGCAGTTCTTC.

The rearrangement uses TRBV20-1 and TRBJ1-1; D remains ambiguous. Germline V gene data show CDR1 as DFQATT and CDR2 as SNEGSKA (reference sequence). V was shortened by 2 bases and J by 2 bases, with 9 bases between the two germline ends. The CDR3 sequence is 13 residues long. CDR3 in DNA: TGCAGTGCTAGATTACCGAGCAACACTGAAGCTTTCTTT. Protein sequence: CSARLPSNTEAFF.

This clonotype was found a few times. The V and J genes are TRBV5-6 and TRBJ1-2; 9 bases line up with TRBD1. This CDR3 region has 16 residues. Per germline, CDR1 SGHDT and CDR2 YYEEEE. J lost 8 bases, V lost 3 bases, and 14 bases had no gene match. In nucleotides, the CDR3 is TGTGCCAGCAGCTACCGCGGGACAGGGCCATCGAGGGGCTACACCTTC. It encodes CASSYRGTGPSRGYTF.

Concerning this clonotype: No DNA is shown, since the ends of the CDR3 on it are uncertain; the CDR3 is the one TCRdb lists. The CDR3 reads CASTVGQGAAGYNF. The chain carries TRBV2 and TRBJ1-2; TRBD1 was called by the table and not checked on the DNA. Germline assignment: CDR1 SNHLY and CDR2 FYNNEI. The CDR3 region is 14 residues in length, termini included.

The V gene is TRBV20-1, the J gene TRBJ1-2; 7 bases fit TRBD1. There are 12 residues in the CDR3. Germline values: CDR1 DFQATT, CDR2 SNEGSKA (reference sequence). Losses at the gene ends were 5 bases for V and 12 bases for J; bases not matched to a gene: 12. Written as DNA, the CDR3 is TGCAGTGCTTTACAGGGGCGAGGAGGCCACACCTTC. Its translation: CSALQGRGGHTF.

In regard to this clonotype: This could be a read error, since a much larger clone is one nucleotide away. This chain joins TRBV7-2 and TRBJ2-5; TRBD2 aligns across 8 bases. The CDR3 totals 16 residues. J lost 11 bases, V lost 1 base, and 15 bases had no gene match. Germline V gives CDR1 SGHTA, CDR2 FQGNSA. The CDR3 spells CASSLDSGLAGASQYF. In DNA form, the CDR3 reads TGTGCCAGCAGCTTAGATAGCGGCCTAGCGGGCGCCTCGCAGTACTTC.

This clonotype was seen a single time. J is TRBJ2-3 and V is TRBV12-3 or TRBV12-4; TRBD1 or TRBD2 may be the D gene (5 bases each). This CDR3 is built from 15 residues. With 3 bases removed from V and 2 bases from J, the gap between germline ends came to 12 bases. CDR3 region: CASSFSGQITDTQYF. The CDR3 DNA is TGTGCCAGCAGTTTTTCGGGGCAGATCACAGATACGCAGTATTTT.

V is TRBV6-1 and J is TRBJ1-2; TRBD1 aligns across 12 bases. CDR1 and CDR2 from the germline V gene are MNHNS and SASEGT. V shed 5 bases, J shed 2 bases, and the junction held 6 bases outside the gene matches. This CDR3 has 16 amino acids. DNA of the CDR3: TGTGCCAGCAGTAAAGGGGGGACAGGGGGCAACTATGGCTACACCTTC. Translation gives CASSKGGTGGNYGYTF.

The chain recombines TRBV20-1 with TRBJ2-3; 8 bases are shared with TRBD2. V lost 3 bases, J lost 1 base, and 12 bases stayed unmatched. Germline CDR1 is DFQATT and CDR2 is SNEGSKA (reference sequence). This CDR3 has 17 residues. CDR3 DNA sequence: TGCAGTGCTAGGCCGTCTCAGCGGGAGAGTGGCACAGATACGCAGTATTTT. Translating gives CSARPSQRESGTDTQYF.

This clonotype was seen at least ten times. V and J are TRBV10-3 and TRBJ1-5, with 8 bases that match TRBD1. V gave up 6 bases and J gave up 5 bases; unmatched junction bases: 9. CDR1 and CDR2 from the germline V gene are ENHRY and SYGVKD. The CDR3 runs to 15 residues. The CDR3 sequence: CAISRSGGQDQPQHF. CDR3 in DNA: TGTGCCATCAGCCGCTCAGGGGGCCAGGATCAGCCCCAGCATTTT.

This clonotype was recorded once. With a much larger clone just one base away, this may be a read error. The chain uses TRBV20-1 and TRBJ2-3; maybe TRBD2 (5 bases). Trimming removed 6 bases at V and 0 bases at J, with 16 bases between. The CDR3 is 15 amino acids. The germline CDR1 and CDR2 sequences are DFQATT and SNEGSKA (reference sequence). The CDR3 is CSAHDRGSSTDTQYF. In nucleotides, the CDR3 is TGCAGTGCGCACGATCGAGGGTCTAGCACAGATACGCAGTATTTT.

The chain couples TRBV7-2 to TRBJ2-1; 9 bases map to TRBD1. Germline assignment: CDR1 SGHTA and CDR2 FQGNSA. V lost 2 bases, J lost 0 bases, and 5 bases stayed unmatched. CDR3 size: 17 residues. CDR3 DNA: TGTGCCAGCAGCTTATGGGGGACAGGGAGCTCCTACAATGAGCAGTTCTTC. Translating it yields CASSLWGTGSSYNEQFF.

In its sample, this clonotype was seen a few times. The J gene is TRBJ2-7, the V gene TRBV7-9; D is uncertain. Trimming took 5 bases from V and 7 from J, leaving 24 bases between them. Germline V gene data show CDR1 as SEHNR and CDR2 as FQNEAQ (reference sequence). The CDR3 sequence is 16 residues long. CDR3 in amino acids: CASSPVVPTSRNEQYF. In DNA, the CDR3 is TGTGCCAGCAGCCCGGTGGTGCCTACCTCCCGGAATGAGCAGTACTTC. Filled out from reference TRBV7-9 and TRBJ2-7, the complete variable domain reads DTGVSQNPRHKITKRGQNVTFRCDPISEHNRLYWYRQTLGQGPEFLTYFQNEAQLEKSRLLSDRFSAERPKGSFSTLEIQRTEQGDSAMYLCASSPVVPTSRNEQYFGPGTRLTVT.

On this clonotype: Its ends do not fully match the called genes, so a read error is possible. DNA for the CDR3: TGCGCCGGCAGCCCTCGCTCCGGAGAGGACGAGCAGTACTTC. Translated: CAGSPRSGEDEQYF. The rearrangement joins TRBV5-1 to TRBJ2-7; no firm D call. From germline, CDR1 is SGHRS and CDR2 YFSETQ. This CDR3 comprises 14 residues. Filled out from reference TRBV5-1 and TRBJ2-7, the complete variable domain reads KAGVTQTPRYLIKTRGQQVTLSCSPISGHRSVSWYQQTPGQGLQFLFEYFSETQRNKGNFPGRFSGRQFSNSRSEMNVSTLELGDSALYLCAGSPRSGEDEQYFGPGTRLTVT.

This clonotype appeared a few times. This may be a read error, as it is one base from a much larger clone. The chain combines TRBV11-2 with TRBJ2-7; perhaps D is TRBD1 or TRBD2 (5 bases each). The V gene lost 5 bases and the J gene lost 3 bases, with 17 bases spanning the gap. The germline gives CDR1 SGHAT, CDR2 FQNNGV. CDR3 size: 15 residues. The CDR3 is CASSLRGGRGYEQYF. The DNA of the CDR3 is TGTGCCAGCAGCCTTAGGGGTGGACGGGGCTACGAGCAGTACTTC.

As for this clonotype: This clone may be a read error of a much larger clone one base away. The chain uses TRBV21-1 and TRBJ2-4; the table calls TRBD1, which could not be checked here. TRBV21-1 is classified as a pseudogene. The CDR3 is 14 amino acids. In DNA, the CDR3 is TGTGCCAGCAGCAAAAGTAACAGGGGGAACGTTCAGTACTTC. Translated, it gives CASSKSNRGNVQYF.

This clonotype was counted many times. The chain couples TRBV28 to TRBJ1-2, with TRBD1 matching over 8 bases. The CDR3 runs 14 residues. V was clipped by 6 bases and J by 3 bases; unmatched bases: 6. Germline values: CDR1 MDHEN, CDR2 SYDVKM. The chain's CDR3 is CASSPGGSDYGYTF. The DNA of the CDR3 is TGTGCCAGCAGCCCAGGGGGCTCTGACTATGGCTACACCTTC.

This clonotype was seen many times. The gene calls are TRBV20-1 and TRBJ2-5, with D possibly TRBD2 on 5 matching bases. Germline V gene lookup returns CDR1 DFQATT and CDR2 SNEGSKA (reference sequence). This CDR3 is built from 14 residues. Between the trimmed V and J ends, which lost 3 bases and 1 base, there was a span of 12 bases. CDR3 in DNA: TGCAGTGCTAGTTGGAGGATCGGCCAAGAGACCCAGTACTTC. It specifies CSASWRIGQETQYF.

In its sample, this clonotype was seen many times. This chain connects TRBV9 to TRBJ2-3; either TRBD1 or TRBD2 may fit D (5 bases each). The length of the CDR3 is 13 residues. Germline CDR1 SGDLS, CDR2 YYNGEE. The ends were cut back, 2 bases at V and 6 bases at J, with 10 bases in the middle. The CDR3 region has the DNA TGTGCCAGCAGCGTGGGGGTTTCGGATACGCAGTATTTT. It specifies CASSVGVSDTQYF.

The V gene is TRBV9, the J gene TRBJ2-5; D is tentatively TRBD1 or TRBD2 (5 bases each). The DNA end is a closer match to TRBJ2-7, so the J assignment may be wrong. The CDR3 contains 13 residues. CDR1 SGDLS and CDR2 YYNGEE come from the germline V gene. DNA for the CDR3: TGTGCCAGCAGCGTAGCTGTGGGGGTCGAGCAGTACTTC. Amino acid sequence: CASSVAVGVEQYF.